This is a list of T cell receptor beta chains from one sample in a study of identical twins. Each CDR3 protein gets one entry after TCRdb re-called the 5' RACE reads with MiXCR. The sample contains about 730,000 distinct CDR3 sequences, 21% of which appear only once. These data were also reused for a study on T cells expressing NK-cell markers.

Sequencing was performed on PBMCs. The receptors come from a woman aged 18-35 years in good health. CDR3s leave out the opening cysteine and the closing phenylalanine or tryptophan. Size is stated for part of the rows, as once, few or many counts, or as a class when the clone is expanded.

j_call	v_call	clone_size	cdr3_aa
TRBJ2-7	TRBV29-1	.	SVEGQGGGEQY
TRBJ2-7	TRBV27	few	ASSALVGTGVYEQY
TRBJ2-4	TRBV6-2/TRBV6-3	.	ASSPGQGRSVAKNIQY
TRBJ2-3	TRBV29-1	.	SVEDLAGGMTDTQY
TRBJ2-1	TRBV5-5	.	ASGPWTGDEQF
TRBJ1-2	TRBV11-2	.	ASSISGDSNYGYT
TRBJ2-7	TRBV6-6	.	ASRHGSFYEQY
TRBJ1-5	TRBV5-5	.	ASSLGVDLGPQH
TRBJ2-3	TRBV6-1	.	ASKSGMGTDTQY
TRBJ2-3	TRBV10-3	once	AISESKAGMDTQY
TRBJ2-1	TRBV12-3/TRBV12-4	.	ASSSSGLREQF
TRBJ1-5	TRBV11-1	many	ASSFGLGVGLGNQPQH
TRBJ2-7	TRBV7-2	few	ASSLGQAPGEQY
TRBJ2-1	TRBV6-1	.	ASKMGLAAYNEQF
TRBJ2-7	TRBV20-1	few	SANRGGSYEQY
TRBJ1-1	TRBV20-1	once	SAPPRWSGEAF
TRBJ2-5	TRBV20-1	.	SANRGLGRLFRETQY
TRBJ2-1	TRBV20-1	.	SARNSGGSDEQF